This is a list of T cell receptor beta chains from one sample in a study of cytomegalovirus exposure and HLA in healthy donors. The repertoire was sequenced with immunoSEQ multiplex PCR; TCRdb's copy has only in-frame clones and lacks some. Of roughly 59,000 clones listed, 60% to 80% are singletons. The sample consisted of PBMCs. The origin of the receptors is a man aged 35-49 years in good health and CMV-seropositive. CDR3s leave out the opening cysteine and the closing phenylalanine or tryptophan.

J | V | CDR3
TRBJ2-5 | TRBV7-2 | ASSPNGGTETQY
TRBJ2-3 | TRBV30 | AWSPAWEGQY
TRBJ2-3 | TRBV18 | ASSPSAGGPSPDTQY
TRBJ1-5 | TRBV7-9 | ASSLKGDNQPQH
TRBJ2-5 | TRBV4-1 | ASSQNPGQRQETQY
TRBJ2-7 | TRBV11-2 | ASGEGRALGGEQY
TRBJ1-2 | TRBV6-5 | ASSISQGWGGYT
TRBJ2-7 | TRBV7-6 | ASSTPAGGISEQY
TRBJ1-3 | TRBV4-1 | ASSQDGGYSGNTIY
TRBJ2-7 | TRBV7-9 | ASSLTAASYEQY
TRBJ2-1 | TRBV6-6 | ASSRWLADNEQF
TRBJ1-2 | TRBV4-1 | ASSQDPRQTHYGYT
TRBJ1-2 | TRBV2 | ASRGTGGYGYT
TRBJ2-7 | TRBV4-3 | ASSQLAASLDEQY
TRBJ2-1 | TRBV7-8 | ASSLGEWSEQF
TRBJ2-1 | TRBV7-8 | ASSLGSQKYNEQF
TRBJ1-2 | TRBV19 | ASSIATGQGGYT
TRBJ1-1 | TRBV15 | ATSRDRDTEAF
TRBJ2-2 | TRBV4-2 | ASSQEVTSGAGELF
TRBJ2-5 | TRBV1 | TKGTGGRETQY
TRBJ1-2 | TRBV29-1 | SVELLGGLLRGYT
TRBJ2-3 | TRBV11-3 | ASSSLQAGGTDTQY
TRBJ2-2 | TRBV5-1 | ASSLVGGTGELF
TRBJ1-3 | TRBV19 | ASSGGHSGNTIY
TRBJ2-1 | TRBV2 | ASTFSGEQF
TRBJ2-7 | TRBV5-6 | ASSRPGTGTYEQY
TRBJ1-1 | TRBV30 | AWRTIGTEAF
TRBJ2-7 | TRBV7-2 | ASSAHQGALSYEQY
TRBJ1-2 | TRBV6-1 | ASSEGSQGGYGYT
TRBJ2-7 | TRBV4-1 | ASSRNSQAYEQY
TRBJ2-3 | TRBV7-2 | ASSILRDRATDTQY
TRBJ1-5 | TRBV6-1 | ASSSQQNQPQH
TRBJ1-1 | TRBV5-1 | ASSPSGGSNTEAF
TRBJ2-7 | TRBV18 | ASSPSGTPNYEQY
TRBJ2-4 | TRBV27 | ASSPHGAKNIQY
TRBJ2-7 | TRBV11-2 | ASSPSLAGGGYEQY
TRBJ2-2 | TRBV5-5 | ASSLASGGYTGELF
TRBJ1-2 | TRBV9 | ASSVGGGTGIGYT
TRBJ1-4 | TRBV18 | ASSPQAATNEKLF
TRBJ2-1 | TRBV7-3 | ASSLQGLAGGSSYNEQF
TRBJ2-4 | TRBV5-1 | ASSLQFWGQTKNIQY
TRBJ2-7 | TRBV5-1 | ASSPDRGFEQY
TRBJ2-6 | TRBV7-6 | ASSSQGAGANVLT
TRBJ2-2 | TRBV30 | AWSGRGDTGELF
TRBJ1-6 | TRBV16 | ASSPTAGGSYSPLH
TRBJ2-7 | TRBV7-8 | ASSLDRAGEQY
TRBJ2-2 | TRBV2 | ASSEGLAGGTPPGELF
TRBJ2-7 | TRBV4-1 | ASSQDLRYEQY
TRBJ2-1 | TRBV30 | AWNRGYYNEQF
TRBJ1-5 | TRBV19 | ASSIDSRSNQPQH
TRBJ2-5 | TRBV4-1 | ASSRRGEAGTQY
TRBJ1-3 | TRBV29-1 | SAHKTGNTIY
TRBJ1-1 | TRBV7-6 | ASSRLGQGLKNTEAF